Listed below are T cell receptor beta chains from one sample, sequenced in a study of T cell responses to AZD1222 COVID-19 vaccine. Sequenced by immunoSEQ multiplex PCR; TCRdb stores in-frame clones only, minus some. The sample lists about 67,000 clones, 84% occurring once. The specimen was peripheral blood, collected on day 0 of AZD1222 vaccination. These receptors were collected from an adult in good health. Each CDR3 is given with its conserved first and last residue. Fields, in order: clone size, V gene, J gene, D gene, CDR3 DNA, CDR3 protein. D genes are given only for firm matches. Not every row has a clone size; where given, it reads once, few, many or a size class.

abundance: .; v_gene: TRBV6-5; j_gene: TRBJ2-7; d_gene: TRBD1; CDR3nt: TGTGCCAGCAGTTACTCGGGGACAGGGTCCTACGAGCAGTACTTC; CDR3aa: CASSYSGTGSYEQYF
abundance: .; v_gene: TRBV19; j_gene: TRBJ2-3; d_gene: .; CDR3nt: TGTGCCAGTAGTGAGGCCAGGAACACAGATACGCAGTATTTT; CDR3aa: CASSEARNTDTQYF
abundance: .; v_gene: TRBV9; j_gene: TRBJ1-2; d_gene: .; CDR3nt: TGTGCCAGCAGCCCTACGGGGGGGGCTAACTATGGCTACACCTTC; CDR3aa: CASSPTGGANYGYTF
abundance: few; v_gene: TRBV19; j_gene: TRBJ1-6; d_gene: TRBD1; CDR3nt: TGTGCCAGTAGACGGACAGGGGATAATTCACCCCTCCACTTT; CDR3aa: CASRRTGDNSPLHF
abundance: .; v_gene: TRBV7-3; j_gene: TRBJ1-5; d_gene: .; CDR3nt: TGTGCCAGCAGCTTGAGTAGCAATCAGCCCCAGCATTTT; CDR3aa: CASSLSSNQPQHF
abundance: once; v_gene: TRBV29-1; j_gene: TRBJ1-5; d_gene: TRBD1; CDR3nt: TGCAGCGTTGGGGAAGGGGGCCACCAGCCCCAGCATTTT; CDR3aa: CSVGEGGHQPQHF
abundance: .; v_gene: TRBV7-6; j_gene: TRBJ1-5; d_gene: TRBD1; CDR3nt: TGTGCCAGCAGCTTAGGGCAGGGGGGCATAGGGCAGCCCCAGCATTTT; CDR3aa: CASSLGQGGIGQPQHF
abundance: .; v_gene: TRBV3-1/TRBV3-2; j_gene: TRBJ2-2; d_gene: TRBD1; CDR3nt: TGTGCCAGCAGCCCCCGGGCAGGGGGCTCCGGGGAGCTGTTTTTT; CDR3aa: CASSPRAGGSGELFF
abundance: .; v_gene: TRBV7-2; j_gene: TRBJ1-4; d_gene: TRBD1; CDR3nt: TGTGCCAGCCGCAGGGGGATTAATGAAAAACTGTTTTTT; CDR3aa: CASRRGINEKLFF
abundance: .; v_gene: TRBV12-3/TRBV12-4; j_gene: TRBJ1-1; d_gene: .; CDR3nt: TGTGCCAGCAGCCAGACAGGTAACACTGAAGCTTTCTTT; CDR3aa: CASSQTGNTEAFF
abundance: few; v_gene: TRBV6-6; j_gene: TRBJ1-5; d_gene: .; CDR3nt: TGTGCCAGCACCCCATATAGCAATCAGCCCCAGCATTTT; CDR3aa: CASTPYSNQPQHF
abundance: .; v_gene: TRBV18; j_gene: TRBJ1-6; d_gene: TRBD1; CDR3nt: TGTGCCAGCTCATCTGGGACAGGCAGTTCACCCCTCCACTTT; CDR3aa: CASSSGTGSSPLHF
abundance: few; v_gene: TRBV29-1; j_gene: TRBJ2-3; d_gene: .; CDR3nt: TGCAGCGTTCAGGGGGGGCCGGCAGATACGCAGTATTTT; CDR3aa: CSVQGGPADTQYF
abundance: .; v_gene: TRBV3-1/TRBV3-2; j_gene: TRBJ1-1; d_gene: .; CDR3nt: TGTGCCAGCAGCCAAGGCCTCGGGACGGTGAACACTGAAGCTTTCTTT; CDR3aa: CASSQGLGTVNTEAFF
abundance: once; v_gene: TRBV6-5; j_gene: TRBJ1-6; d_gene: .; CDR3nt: TGTGCCAGCAGTCCGGAGAGGAGGAGTAATTCACCCCTCCACTTT; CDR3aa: CASSPERRSNSPLHF
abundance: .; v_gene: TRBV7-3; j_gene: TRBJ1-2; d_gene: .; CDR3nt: TGTGCCAGCAGCTCGGACGGCGGAACGGCCCGCACCTTC; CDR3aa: CASSSDGGTARTF
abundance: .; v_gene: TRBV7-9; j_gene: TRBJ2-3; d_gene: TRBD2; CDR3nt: TGTGCCAGCGGTGAAGCGGGGGGGCTTGATACGCAGTATTTT; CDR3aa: CASGEAGGLDTQYF
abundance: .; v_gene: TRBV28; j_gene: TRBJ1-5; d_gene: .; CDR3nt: TGTGCCAGCATAACCTATTATAGCAATCAGCCCCAGCATTTT; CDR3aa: CASITYYSNQPQHF
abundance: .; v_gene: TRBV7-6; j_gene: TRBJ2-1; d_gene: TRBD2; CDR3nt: TGTGCCAGCAGCTCCTTCGGACTAGCGGGAGTCAATGAGCAGTTCTTC; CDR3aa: CASSSFGLAGVNEQFF
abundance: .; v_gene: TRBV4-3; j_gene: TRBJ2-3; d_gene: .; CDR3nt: TGCGCCAGCAGCGAGGAATACACAGGTTTTGAGGGGAATACGCAGTATTTT; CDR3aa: CASSEEYTGFEGNTQYF
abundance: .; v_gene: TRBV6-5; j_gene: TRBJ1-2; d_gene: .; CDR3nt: TGTGCCAGCAGTTACGATGGGATTAACTATGGCTACACCTTC; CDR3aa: CASSYDGINYGYTF
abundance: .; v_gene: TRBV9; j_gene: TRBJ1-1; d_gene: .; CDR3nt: TGTGCCAGCAGCGTAGGGGACACCAACACTGAAGCTTTCTTT; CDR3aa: CASSVGDTNTEAFF
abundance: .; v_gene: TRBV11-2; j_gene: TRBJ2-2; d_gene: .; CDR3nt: TGTGCCAGCAGCGTGGACAGAAACACCGGGGAGCTGTTTTTT; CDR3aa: CASSVDRNTGELFF
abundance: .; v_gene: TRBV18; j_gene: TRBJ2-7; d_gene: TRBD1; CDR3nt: TGTGCCAGCTCACCCCCAACCGGGACAGGGATTTCCTACGAGCAGTACTTC; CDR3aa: CASSPPTGTGISYEQYF
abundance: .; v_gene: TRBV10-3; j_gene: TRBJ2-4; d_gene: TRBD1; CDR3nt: TGTGCCATCAGTGAGGGTAGACAGGGGGCGACCAAAAACATTCAGTACTTC; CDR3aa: CAISEGRQGATKNIQYF
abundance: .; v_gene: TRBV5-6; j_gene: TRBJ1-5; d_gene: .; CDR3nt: TGTGCCAGCAGCTTTGGAGGGTTTAGCAATCAGCCCCAGCATTTT; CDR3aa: CASSFGGFSNQPQHF
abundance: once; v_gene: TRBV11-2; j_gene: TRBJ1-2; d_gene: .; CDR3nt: TGTGCCAGCAGCTTGTCCAGAACCAACTATGGCTACACCTTC; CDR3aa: CASSLSRTNYGYTF
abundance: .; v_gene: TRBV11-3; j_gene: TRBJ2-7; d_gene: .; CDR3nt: TGTGCCAGCAGCTCGGGCACTTACGAGCAGTACTTC; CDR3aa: CASSSGTYEQYF
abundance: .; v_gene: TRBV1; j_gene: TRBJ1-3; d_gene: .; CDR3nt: TGCACCAGCAGCCAAGTCCCGGGACAATCCCGGGGGACCTCTGGAAACACCATATATTTT; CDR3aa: CTSSQVPGQSRGTSGNTIYF
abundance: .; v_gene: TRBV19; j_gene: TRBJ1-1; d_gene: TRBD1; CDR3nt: TGTGCCAGTAGGATTGGAGGGACAGGGACCACTGAAGCTTTCTTT; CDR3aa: CASRIGGTGTTEAFF
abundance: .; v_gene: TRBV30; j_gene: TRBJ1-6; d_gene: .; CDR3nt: TGTGCCTGGAGTGGGGCAGGGGTCCGAAATTCACCCCTCCACTTT; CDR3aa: CAWSGAGVRNSPLHF
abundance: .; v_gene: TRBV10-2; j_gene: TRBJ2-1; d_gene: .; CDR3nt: TGCGCCAGCAGCAGACAGGACCTTGGCAATGAGCAGTTCTTC; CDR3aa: CASSRQDLGNEQFF
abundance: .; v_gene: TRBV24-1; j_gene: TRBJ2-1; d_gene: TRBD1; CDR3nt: TGTGCCACCACGGGACAGGGGTACAATGAGCAGTTCTTC; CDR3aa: CATTGQGYNEQFF
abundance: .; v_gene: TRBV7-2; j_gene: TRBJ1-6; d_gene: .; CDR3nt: TGTGCCAGCAGCTTGGGGGCGAGTTCACCCCTCCACTTT; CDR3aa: CASSLGASSPLHF
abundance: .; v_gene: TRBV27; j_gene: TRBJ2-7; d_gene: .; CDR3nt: TGTGCCAGCAGCCCCATCCTCGGGTCCTACGAGCAGTACTTC; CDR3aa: CASSPILGSYEQYF
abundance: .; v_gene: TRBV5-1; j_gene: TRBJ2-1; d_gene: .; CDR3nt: TGCGCCAGCAGCTTGGCCCCCGGGGCTGATTTCAATGAGCAGTTCTTC; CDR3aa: CASSLAPGADFNEQFF
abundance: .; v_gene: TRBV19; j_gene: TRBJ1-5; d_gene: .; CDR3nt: TGTGCCACGAAATCGCAGGGGCCCCAGCATTTT; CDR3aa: CATKSQGPQHF
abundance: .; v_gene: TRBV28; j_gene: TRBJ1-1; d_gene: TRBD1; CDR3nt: TGTGCCAGCAGTTTTAGTGGAGGACAGGGGGTCACTGAAGCTTTCTTT; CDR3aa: CASSFSGGQGVTEAFF
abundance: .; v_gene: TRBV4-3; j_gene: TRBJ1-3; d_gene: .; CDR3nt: TGCGCCAGCAGCCAGGGGGATATAGCTGGAAACACCATATATTTT; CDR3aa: CASSQGDIAGNTIYF
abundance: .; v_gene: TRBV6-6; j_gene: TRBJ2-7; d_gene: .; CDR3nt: TGTGCCAGCAGCCGCCCAATGGGTTCGTACCAGGAGCAGTACTTC; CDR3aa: CASSRPMGSYQEQYF
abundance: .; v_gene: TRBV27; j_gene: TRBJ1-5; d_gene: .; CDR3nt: TGTGCCAGCAGTTCCTCTTTTAGCGGGGCGGCGCATTTT; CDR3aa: CASSSSFSGAAHF
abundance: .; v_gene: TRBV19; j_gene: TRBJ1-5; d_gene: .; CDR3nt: TGTGCCAGTCAGGGTTATTCCTATCAGCCCCAGCATTTT; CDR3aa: CASQGYSYQPQHF
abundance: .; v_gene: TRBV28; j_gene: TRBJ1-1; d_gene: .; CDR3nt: TGTGCCAGCAGCCACGAGGGTTTACAATTGTATGAAGCTTTCTTT; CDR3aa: CASSHEGLQLYEAFF
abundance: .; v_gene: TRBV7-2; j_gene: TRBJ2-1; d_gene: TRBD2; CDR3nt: TGTGCCAGCAGCTCCCTAGCGGGGAGTAATGAGCAGTTCTTC; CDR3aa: CASSSLAGSNEQFF
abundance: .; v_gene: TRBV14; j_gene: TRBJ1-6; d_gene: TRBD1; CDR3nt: TGTGCCAGCAGCCGGGACAGAAATAATTCACCCCTCCACTTT; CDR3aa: CASSRDRNNSPLHF
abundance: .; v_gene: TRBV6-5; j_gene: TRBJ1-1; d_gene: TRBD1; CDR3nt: TGTGCCAGCAGTTACAAGGGACAGGGGAGCCCTGAAGCTTTCTTT; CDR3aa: CASSYKGQGSPEAFF
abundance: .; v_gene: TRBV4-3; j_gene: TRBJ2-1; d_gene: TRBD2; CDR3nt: TGCGCCAGCAGCCTAACTAGCGGGGGGGGCAATGAGCAGTTCTTC; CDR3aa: CASSLTSGGGNEQFF
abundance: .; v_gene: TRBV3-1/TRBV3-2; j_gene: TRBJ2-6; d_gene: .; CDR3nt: TGTGCCAGCAGCCTGTTTGGGGCCAACGTCCTGACTTTC; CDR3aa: CASSLFGANVLTF
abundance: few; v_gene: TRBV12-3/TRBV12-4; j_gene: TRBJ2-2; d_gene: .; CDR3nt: TGTGCCAGCACCCCCCGTAACACCGGGGAGCTGTTTTTT; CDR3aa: CASTPRNTGELFF
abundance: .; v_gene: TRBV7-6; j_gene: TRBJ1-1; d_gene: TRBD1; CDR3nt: TGTGCCAGCAGCTTAGACCCCAGGGGGCTGGGGAACACTGAAGCTTTCTTT; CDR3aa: CASSLDPRGLGNTEAFF
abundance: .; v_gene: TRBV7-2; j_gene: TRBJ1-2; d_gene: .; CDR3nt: TGTGCCAGCAGCTCAAACAGGGCCGTAATCTATGGCTACACCTTC; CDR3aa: CASSSNRAVIYGYTF
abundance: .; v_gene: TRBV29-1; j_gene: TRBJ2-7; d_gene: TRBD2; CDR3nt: TGCAGCGTTGGATCGGGCGGGAGCTCCTACGAGCAGTACTTC; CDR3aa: CSVGSGGSSYEQYF
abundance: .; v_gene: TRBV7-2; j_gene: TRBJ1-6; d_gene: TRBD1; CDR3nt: TGTGCCAGCCGACAGGGGAGAAATTCACCCCTCCACTTT; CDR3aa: CASRQGRNSPLHF
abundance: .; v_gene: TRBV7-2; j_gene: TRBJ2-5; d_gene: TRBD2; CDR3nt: TGTGCCAGCAGCTTAGTGGGCTCTAGGCGGGAGGGGGTCCAAGAGACCCAGTACTTC; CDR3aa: CASSLVGSRREGVQETQYF
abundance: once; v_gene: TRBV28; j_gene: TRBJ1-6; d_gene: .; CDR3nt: TGTGCCAGCTCTGTTCCGCCCCCAAATAATTCACCCCTCCACTTT; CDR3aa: CASSVPPPNNSPLHF